The 5 T cell receptor beta chains below all came from one sample that was sequenced in a study of blood T cell repertoires in COVID-19. Some clones are missing from TCRdb's copy, which holds only in-frame ones; the method was immunoSEQ multiplex PCR. Of over 250,000 clones detected, 80% to 90% appear once; the ten largest clones hold around 4.1%. Sequencing was carried out using PBMCs or T cells enriched from blood (not recorded which). These receptors originate from a man aged 25 to 40 with acute COVID-19.

The CDR3 sequence is CASSLVQGPEAFF. CDR3 DNA: TGTGCCAGCAGCTTGGTTCAGGGGCCTGAAGCTTTCTTT. This chain connects TRBV5-6 to TRBJ1-1, with a weak D call TRBD1 (6 bases). Trimming left V 0 bases short and J 6 bases short, with 9 bases between. CDR3 size: 13 residues. The germline V gene has CDR1 SGHDT and CDR2 YYEEEE.

CDR3 sequence: CATSDPGTSGRRTDTQYF. The DNA of the CDR3 is TGTGCCACCAGTGATCCCGGGACTAGCGGGAGAAGGACAGATACGCAGTATTTT. The rearrangement uses TRBV24-1 and TRBJ2-3, with 14 bases lining up with TRBD2. The CDR3 loop spans 18 amino acids. The junction had 7 bases not matched to a gene; V was cut back by 3 bases and J by 3 bases. Germline lookup yields CDR1 KGHDR and CDR2 SFDVKD.

This sequence joins TRBV25-1 and TRBJ1-1; D not certain. This CDR3 region has 13 residues. From germline, CDR1 is MGHDK and CDR2 SYGVNS. V dropped 7 bases and J dropped 0 bases, with 9 bases sitting between them. The CDR3 loop is CASMSAVNTEAFF. CDR3 in DNA: TGTGCCAGCATGAGCGCCGTGAACACTGAAGCTTTCTTT. Full variable domain (rest looked up from reference TRBV25-1 and TRBJ1-1): EADIYQTPRYLVIGTGKKITLECSQTMGHDKMYWYQQDPGMELHLIHYSYGVNSTEKGDLSSESTVSRIRTEHFPLTLESARPSHTSQYLCASMSAVNTEAFFGQGTRLTVV.

The chain links TRBV6-2 or TRBV6-3 to TRBJ2-3; maybe TRBD2 (6 bases). The CDR3 extends over 14 amino acids. Trimming removed 5 bases at V and 8 bases at J, with 17 bases between. CDR1 is MNHEY, CDR2 SVGEGT, per germline. The DNA of the CDR3 is TGTGCCAGCAGTCCAACCCGACTAGGAGCTACGCAGTATTTT. Protein: CASSPTRLGATQYF.

The rearrangement joins TRBV7-8 to TRBJ2-1; TRBD2 agrees at 12 bases. V trimming: 1 base; J trimming: 9 bases; junction bases outside the gene matches: 10. The V gene's germline CDR1 is SGHVS and CDR2 FQNEAQ. CDR3 length: 17 residues. The CDR3 sequence: CASSLDLAGGLRGEQFF. For the CDR3, the DNA is TGTGCCAGCAGCTTAGACCTAGCGGGAGGGCTTCGCGGTGAGCAGTTCTTC.